This TCR beta chain appears in the sequencing data of a study of T cells in Graves' hyperthyroidism and ophthalmopathy (dated by TCRdb to the late 2010s). Some background on the complete study: Peripheral blood samples were taken at the time of initial diagnosis, prior to any treatment. The 95 to 100 discovery patients were randomly divided into training and test sets at a 7:3 ratio. To identify TCR V-J signatures that set the groups apart, the researchers used a discovery cohort of 100 patients, made up of 40 to 45 with Graves' ophthalmopathy and about 60 with stable Graves' hyperthyroidism. In roughly six Graves' hyperthyroidism patients, the study also compared T-cell repertoires from thyroid tissue with T-cell repertoires from blood. Prospective prediction of ophthalmopathy was tested in an independent validation cohort consisting of 18 to 20 hyperthyroidism patients and more than 15 patients who later progressed to ophthalmopathy. The paper describes TCR Vbeta CDR3 sequencing of 130 to 150 peripheral blood samples, made up of some 40 ophthalmopathy patients, approximately 76 hyperthyroidism patients and about 17 progressor patients. Following sampling, methimazole starting at 30 mg daily was given to hyperthyroidism patients, and high-dose intravenous methylprednisolone was given to ophthalmopathy patients.

Amplification of TCR beta CDR3 regions was carried out from RNA transcripts. For the first round of RT-PCR on the TCR CDR3, the HTBI primer set was used together with the Qiagen OneStep RT-PCR kit. The libraries were constructed in a second round of multiplex PCR and then size-selected and purified. The libraries were sequenced on an Illumina HiSeq2000 using paired-end 100 bp reads. In the paper's pipeline: SOAPnuke was used to process the raw data, with reads discarded if the reads contained adapters or uncalled bases, had a mean Phred below 15, or lacked an exact constant-primer or identifier match. High-quality paired reads were merged using COPE v1.2.5, and each unique nucleotide sequence was defined as a clonotype. MiTCR v1.1 was used to align clonotypes to the IMGT TRBV, TRBD and TRBJ reference segments. Analysis was restricted to V-J combinations with a frequency above 0.0001, which covered roughly 99% of repertoires. A TCS score was defined as the ratio of F50 (clonal expansion) to E x V (chaos), with BLOSUM62-based TCRdist applied between CDR3 peptides within each V-J. Welch's t-statistics and random forest reduced around 510 V-J features to roughly 13, which were used in a naive Bayes classifier (R e1071). TCRdb trimmed the raw reads at Q25, called clones with MiXCR and kept productive beta chains. Each entry is one CDR3 protein sequence, shown with its most common DNA and genes. For this entry, the V and J calls and clone size follow TCRdb and not the study's own pipeline. The sample includes hundreds of thousands of distinct CDR3 sequences, with around 15% observed a single time. Clones ranked in the top ten supply about 9.4% of the sample.

Graves' hyperthyroidism was defined as stable when no progression to ophthalmopathy occurred over 18 months of follow-up. Hyperthyroidism patients were aged 18 to 65 years and newly diagnosed, with disease duration of less than 2 months. Exclusion was applied to patients with uncontrolled infections, other autoimmune diseases, pregnancy or lactation. Diagnoses were based on clinical symptoms, serum thyroxine and TRAb, thyroid ultrasound and orbital computed tomography. PBMCs were isolated from 10 ml of fresh peripheral blood by Ficoll-Paque density gradient centrifugation. Trizol reagent was used to extract total RNA, and RNA quality was then checked on an Agilent 2100 Bioanalyzer. To note about this clonotype: Its antigen remains unidentified. No much larger clone exists at a distance of one base, and base qualities are not known.

Overall study outcomes, separate from this receptor: Sample size was not statistically predetermined, and investigators were not blinded to group allocation. Most expanded thyroid clonotypes (frequency above 0.001) were also detected in blood, suggesting blood repertoires may reflect thyroid immune responses. A 13 V-J signature model separated ophthalmopathy from stable hyperthyroidism, with 87.88% sensitivity and roughly 81% specificity in cross-validation and 80%/75% in testing. In validation, progression to ophthalmopathy was predicted by the model with 70.59% sensitivity and 72.22% specificity, a median of around 6.5 months before onset.

V is reduced by 0 bases and J by 7 bases, leaving a spacing of 25 bases between them. From the cysteine through the phenylalanine, the CDR3 covers 19 amino acids. Only CDR3 DNA is held: 57 bases, read in frame from base 1. From the germline V gene, CDR1 is SGDLS and CDR2 is YYNGEE. The chain is encoded by TRBV9 joined to TRBJ2-2; the D call could be TRBD1 or TRBD2, with each sharing 6 bases. The sample comprised blood. The TCR was taken from a woman younger than 35 with Graves' hyperthyroidism. Here is the DNA: TGTGCCAGCAGCGTAGGGATGGCTGGGACTGGCATCAGGGGCGGGGAGCTGTTTTTT. The encoded protein is CASSVGMAGTGIRGGELFF.